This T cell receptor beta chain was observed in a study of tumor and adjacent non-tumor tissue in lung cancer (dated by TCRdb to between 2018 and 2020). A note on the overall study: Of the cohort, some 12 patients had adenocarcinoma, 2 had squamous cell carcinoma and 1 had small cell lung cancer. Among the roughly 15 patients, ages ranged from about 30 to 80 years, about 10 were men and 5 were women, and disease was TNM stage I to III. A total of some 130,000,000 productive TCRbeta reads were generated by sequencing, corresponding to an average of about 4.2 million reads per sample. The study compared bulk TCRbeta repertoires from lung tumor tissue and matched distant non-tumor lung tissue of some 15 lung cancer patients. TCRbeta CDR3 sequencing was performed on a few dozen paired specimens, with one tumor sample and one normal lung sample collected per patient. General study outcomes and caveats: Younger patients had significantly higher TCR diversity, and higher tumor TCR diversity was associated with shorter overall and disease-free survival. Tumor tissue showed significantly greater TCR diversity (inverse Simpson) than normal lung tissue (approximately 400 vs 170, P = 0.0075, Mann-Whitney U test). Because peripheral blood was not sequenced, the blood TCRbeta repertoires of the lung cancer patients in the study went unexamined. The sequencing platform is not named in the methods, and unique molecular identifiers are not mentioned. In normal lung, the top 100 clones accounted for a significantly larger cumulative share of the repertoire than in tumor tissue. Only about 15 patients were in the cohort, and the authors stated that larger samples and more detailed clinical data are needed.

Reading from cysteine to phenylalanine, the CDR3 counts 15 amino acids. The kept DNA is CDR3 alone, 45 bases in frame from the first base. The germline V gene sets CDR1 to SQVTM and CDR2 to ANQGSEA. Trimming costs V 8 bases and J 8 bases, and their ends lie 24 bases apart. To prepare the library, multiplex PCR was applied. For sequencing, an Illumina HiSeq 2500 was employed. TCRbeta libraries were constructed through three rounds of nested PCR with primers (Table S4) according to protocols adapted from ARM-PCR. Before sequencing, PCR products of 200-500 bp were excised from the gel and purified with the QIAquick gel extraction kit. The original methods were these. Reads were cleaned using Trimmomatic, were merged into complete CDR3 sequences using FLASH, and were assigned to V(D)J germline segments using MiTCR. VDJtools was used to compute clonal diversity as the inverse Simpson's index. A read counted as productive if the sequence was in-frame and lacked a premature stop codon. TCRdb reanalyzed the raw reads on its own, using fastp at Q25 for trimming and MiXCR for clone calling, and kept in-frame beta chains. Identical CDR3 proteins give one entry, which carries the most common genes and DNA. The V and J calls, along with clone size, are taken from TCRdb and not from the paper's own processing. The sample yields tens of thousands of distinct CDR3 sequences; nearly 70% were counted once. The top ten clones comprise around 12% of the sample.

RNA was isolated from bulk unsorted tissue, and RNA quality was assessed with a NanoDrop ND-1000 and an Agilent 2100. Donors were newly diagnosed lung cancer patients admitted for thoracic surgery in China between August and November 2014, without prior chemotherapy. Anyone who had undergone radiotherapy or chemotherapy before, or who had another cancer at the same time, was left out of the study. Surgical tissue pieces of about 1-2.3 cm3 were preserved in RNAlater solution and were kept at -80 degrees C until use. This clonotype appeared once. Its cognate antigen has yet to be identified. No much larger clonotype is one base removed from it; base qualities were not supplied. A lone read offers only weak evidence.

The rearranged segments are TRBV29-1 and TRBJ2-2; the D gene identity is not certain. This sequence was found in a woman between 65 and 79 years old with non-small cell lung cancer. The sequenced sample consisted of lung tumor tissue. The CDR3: CSTLSSVENNGELFF. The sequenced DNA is TGCAGCACCCTAAGCAGCGTAGAGAACAATGGGGAGCTGTTTTTT.